Below are 13 T cell receptor beta chains sequenced from a single sample in a study of cytomegalovirus exposure and HLA in healthy donors. In the PCR, 60 Vbeta and 13 Jbeta primers were used. Data came from immunoSEQ multiplex PCR; TCRdb stores just in-frame clones and leaves some out. The sample lists about 110,000 clones, 76% occurring once. Input material: PBMCs. Every receptor here comes from a man aged 30 to 45 in good health and CMV-seropositive.

The V call is TRBV30, the J call TRBJ1-1; 8 positions agree with TRBD1. Germline-derived CDR1 and CDR2 are GTSNPN and SVGIG (reference sequence). V shed 3 bases and J 5 bases; nucleotides not matched to a gene: 5. The CDR3 is 13 amino acids. CDR3 DNA sequence: TGTGCCTGGAGCTTGACAGGGGAAACTGAAGCTTTCTTT. Translation: CAWSLTGETEAFF.

The rearrangement joins TRBV28 to TRBJ1-5; D perhaps matches TRBD1 (5 bases). This CDR3 has 13 amino acids. The germline CDR1 and CDR2 sequences are MDHEN and SYDVKM. Trimming shortened V by 3 bases and J by 5 bases, and 8 bases separated the two germline ends. CDR3 protein: CASSLARDQPQHF. The CDR3 bases are TGTGCCAGCAGTTTGGCCAGGGATCAGCCCCAGCATTTT.

This clone was counted between two and nine times. This chain uses TRBV7-9 with TRBJ2-7; the D gene is possibly TRBD1 (6 bases). Germline loops: CDR1 SEHNR, CDR2 FQNEAQ (reference sequence). This CDR3 spans 15 amino acids. The V end lost 4 bases, the J end lost 2 bases, and 15 bases lay between the germline ends. The CDR3 spells CASSSLRGSPYEQYF. For the CDR3, the DNA is TGTGCCAGCAGCTCCCTCAGGGGAAGCCCCTACGAGCAGTACTTC.

This chain joins TRBV30 and TRBJ1-5; tentative D call: TRBD1 (5 bases). The CDR3 covers 11 residues. The germline V and J ends were trimmed by 5 bases and 7 bases, with 9 bases remaining between them. Germline CDR1 GTSNPN, CDR2 SVGIG (reference sequence). Here the CDR3 reads CAWGGNQPQHF. CDR3 coding DNA: TGTGCCTGGGGGGGGAACCAGCCCCAGCATTTT.

The chain links TRBV5-7 to TRBJ2-5; 10 bases match TRBD1. TRBV5-7 is sorted into the ORF group, with uncertain function. V trimming: 0 bases; J trimming: 1 base; junction bases outside the gene matches: 9. The CDR3 loop spans 18 amino acids. The CDR3 reads CASSLGLPWDRGQETQYF. The CDR3 nucleotides read TGTGCCAGCAGCTTGGGCCTACCCTGGGACAGGGGCCAAGAGACCCAGTACTTC.

This chain joins TRBV28 and TRBJ1-2; 7 bases are shared with TRBD1. Per germline, CDR1 MDHEN and CDR2 SYDVKM. The length of the CDR3 is 15 residues. Unmatched junction bases numbered 9, after V lost 2 bases and J lost 6 bases. CDR3 sequence: CASSLPTGRLHGYTF. CDR3 coding DNA: TGTGCCAGCAGTTTACCGACAGGGAGGTTGCATGGCTACACCTTC.

This chain joins TRBV7-6 and TRBJ2-6, with a weak D call TRBD2 (6 bases). Germline CDR1 SGHVS, CDR2 FNYEAQ. CDR3 length: 17 residues. V lost 2 bases and J lost 3, with 14 bases in between. The CDR3 DNA sequence: TGTGCCAGCAGCTTAATTCATTCCGGGGGTGGGGCCAACGTCCTGACTTTC. It codes for CASSLIHSGGGANVLTF.

This clone appeared a single time. The chain employs TRBV4-3 and TRBJ2-3; TRBD2 matches 7 bases. Germline V gene data show CDR1 as LGHNA and CDR2 as YSLEER. The CDR3 runs 15 residues. Trimming cost V 1 base and J 6 bases; bases outside gene matches: 7. The CDR3 DNA reads as TGCGCCAGCAGCCAAGGGACTAGGGAGTCGGATACGCAGTATTTT. Translating gives CASSQGTRESDTQYF.

This chain links TRBV11-2 with TRBJ1-4; 10 bases are a match to TRBD1. Looked up from germline, CDR1 is SGHAT and CDR2 is FQNNGV. V trimming: 6 bases; J trimming: 4 bases; junction bases outside the gene matches: 8. The CDR3 is 16 residues long. DNA of the CDR3: TGTGCCAGCAGACTAGGGACAGGGGAGGGTAATGAAAAACTGTTTTTT. Translated: CASRLGTGEGNEKLFF.

The chain links TRBV19 to TRBJ2-7; TRBD2 matches at 7 bases. Germline V lookup: CDR1 LNHDA, CDR2 SQIVND (reference sequence). Trimming removed 6 bases from V and 2 bases from J; junction bases left unmatched: 7. The CDR3 length is 14 residues. The CDR3 protein is CASSALARTYEQYF. The CDR3, as DNA: TGTGCCAGTAGCGCACTAGCGCGGACCTACGAGCAGTACTTC.

This clone was seen a few times. V is TRBV7-2 and J is TRBJ2-7; TRBD1 aligns across 10 bases. Germline CDR1 is SGHTA and CDR2 is FQGNSA. The CDR3 is 16 amino acids. V lost 6 bases and J lost 5; bases outside the gene matches: 13. The CDR3 reads CASSRNSAGQGDEQYF. The CDR3 DNA sequence: TGTGCCAGCAGTCGTAATAGTGCTGGACAGGGGGACGAGCAGTACTTC.

This clone was counted once. The CDR3 protein is CASSLGPLSSNTIYF. The CDR3, as DNA: TGTGCCAGCAGCTTAGGGCCCCTTTCAAGCAACACCATATATTTT. The chain carries TRBV13 and TRBJ1-3; D unresolved. The CDR3 consists of 15 residues. V lost 0 bases and J 7 bases, leaving 13 bases between the germline ends. The germline V gene has CDR1 PRHDT and CDR2 FYEKMQ (reference sequence).

V usage is TRBV9 and J usage is TRBJ2-3; a possible D gene is TRBD2 (7 bases). Germline CDR1 SGDLS, CDR2 YYNGEE. This CDR3 spans 15 amino acids. The V and J ends lost 1 base and 1 base respectively, with 10 bases between them. The CDR3 loop reads CASSVRGGGTDTQYF. The CDR3 region has the DNA TGTGCCAGCAGCGTAAGGGGGGGAGGCACAGATACGCAGTATTTT.